The following is a T cell receptor beta chain sequence with its context. Its antigen specificity is not known. The sample holds no much larger clone one base away, and base qualities are not on file. The data belong to a study of blood T cell repertoires in COVID-19 (dated by TCRdb to between 2020 and 2021). About the investigation overall: Collaborator samples came from the United States, Italy and Spain and covered acute and convalescent phases of COVID-19. Samples came from the ongoing ImmuneRACE study (first 160 participants) plus 1,254 subjects from 6 global collaborators. The prospective study material was composed of cDNA or gDNA derived from T cells, B-cell-depleted T cells, or PBMCs. Subjects who had been exposed to COVID-19, were actively infected with it, or had recovered from it provided the deeply sampled blood TCRbeta repertoires that made up the dataset. The repertoires were made available in a free public database intended to serve as a resource for research on the immune response to SARS-CoV-2. Where available, HLA class I and class II types were taken from metadata supplied by the sample provider and were not determined by assay-based typing. Sample metadata almost always included a de-identified subject ID, COVID-19 status, age in years and sex.

Collaborating institutions collected whole blood in K2EDTA tubes following their own protocols. For TCRbeta analysis, collaborators shipped samples in one of three forms: frozen whole blood, isolated PBMCs, or DNA extracted from either of those sample types. TCRbeta CDR3 regions were amplified from genomic DNA by means of the immunoSEQ Assay, a bias-controlled multiplex PCR. Per the original workflow: Within the assay, amplification of reference gene primers was used to estimate how many nucleated cells each sample contained. To quantify the absolute abundance of each unique TCRbeta CDR3 rearrangement, sequence reads were collapsed and filtered. For each sample, productive Simpson clonality was calculated as the square root of Simpson's diversity index over productive rearrangements. Imported from immuneACCESS, the table was reduced by TCRdb to in-frame sequences with V and J called. These copies leave out some clones; in studies compared against another copy, an unresolved V gene accounts for under half, and the cause of the remainder is not known. The V and J calls and clone size come from that table; D and trimming were worked out from the DNA. Counted in this sample were 110,000 to 150,000 clones; 80% to 90% of them appeared once. Approximately 10% of the sample is taken by the ten largest.

Results the study describes overall, beyond this receptor: Clinical and demographic metadata were provided uncurated, with the amount varying by source and participant.

CDR1 and CDR2, looked up from the germline V gene, are SGHDN and FVKESK. The germline ends are 14 bases apart after V is trimmed by 1 base and J by 5 bases. Spanning cysteine to phenylalanine, the CDR3 consists of 15 amino acids. Only CDR3 DNA remains: 45 bases, in frame from the first base. The TCR originated in a man aged 60 to 69 with active or convalescent COVID-19. The rearrangement combines TRBV14 with TRBJ1-1, with the identity of the D gene unclear. The sample taken for sequencing was peripheral blood. The CDR3 reads CASSQGKSPVTEAFF. The sequenced DNA is TGTGCCAGCAGCCAAGGAAAATCTCCAGTGACTGAAGCTTTCTTT.